The next 20 T cell receptor beta chains were all read from a single sample in a study of spatial heterogeneity in lung cancer. Specified time point: blood at routine non-recurrence follow-up after resection. A single record per CDR3 protein comes from TCRdb applying MiXCR to the 5' RACE reads. The sample carries more than 15,000 distinct CDR3 sequences, approximately 20% recorded once. The sample consisted of PBMCs, taken at follow-up. These receptor sequences come from a male donor with early-stage non-small cell lung cancer.

The chain is built from TRBV10-3 and TRBJ1-1; 7 nucleotides agree with TRBD1. After removal of 5 bases from V and 5 bases from J, the junction contained 5 bases not matched to a gene. CDR3 length: 13 amino acids. CDR1 is ENHRY and CDR2 is SYGVKD in the germline V gene. The CDR3 loop is CAISTGVGTEAFF. The CDR3 bases are TGTGCCATCAGTACAGGGGTTGGGACTGAAGCTTTCTTT.

Of note for this clonotype: A much larger clonotype is one base distant, so this may be a read error. The chain links TRBV7-9 to TRBJ1-2; D call uncertain. The CDR3 is 13 residues long. Germline-derived CDR1 and CDR2 are SEHNR and FQNEAQ (reference sequence). The CDR3 reads CASSLRSAYDYTF. As DNA, the CDR3 is TGTGCCAGCAGCTTAAGATCCGCCTATGACTACACCTTC. Looking up the rest from reference TRBV7-9 and TRBJ1-2 gives the full variable domain: DTGVSQNPRHKITKRGQNVTFRCDPISEHNRLYWYRQTLGQGPEFLTYFQNEAQLEKSRLLSDRFSAERPKGSFSTLEIQRTEQGDSAMYLCASSLRSAYDYTFGSGTRLTVV.

For the CDR3, the DNA is TGTGCCACAGACAGGGGGTATTCAGAGACCCAGTACTTC. Translating gives CATDRGYSETQYF. This chain uses TRBV7-8 with TRBJ2-5; TRBD1 aligns across 9 bases. This CDR3 is 13 amino acids long. V dropped 10 bases and J dropped 4; count of bases not matched to a gene: 7. The germline V gene encodes CDR1 SGHVS and CDR2 FQNEAQ. The full variable domain, in which reference TRBV7-8 and TRBJ2-5 provide the parts outside the CDR3, is GAGVSQSPRYKVAKRGQDVALRCDPISGHVSLFWYQQALGQGPEFLTYFQNEAQLDKSGLPSDRFFAERPEGSVSTLKIQRTQQEDSAVYLCATDRGYSETQYFGPGTRLLVL.

By proportion, this clonotype is medium-sized (0.01 to 0.1%). This chain joins TRBV20-1 and TRBJ1-3; D may be TRBD1 (5 bases). The CDR3 totals 14 residues. Trimming removed 0 bases at V and 3 bases at J, with 9 bases between. The germline V gene has CDR1 DFQATT and CDR2 SNEGSKA (reference sequence). CDR3 DNA: TGCAGTGCTAGAGATCCCGGGGGTGGAAACACCATATATTTT. This codes for CSARDPGGGNTIYF.

This clonotype qualifies as medium-sized. The CDR3 loop is CASSGGIGSYNEQFF. For the CDR3, the DNA is TGTGCCAGCAGTGGAGGTATAGGCTCCTACAATGAGCAGTTCTTC. V and J are TRBV6-1 and TRBJ2-1; D gene unclear. Germline V gives CDR1 MNHNS, CDR2 SASEGT. V lost 4 bases and J 0 bases, leaving 10 bases between the germline ends. This CDR3 has 15 amino acids.

This clonotype was seen a handful of times. The chain recombines TRBV5-1 with TRBJ2-3; TRBD2 might be the D (5 bases). The CDR3 loop spans 15 amino acids. CDR1 is SGHRS and CDR2 is YFSETQ in the germline V gene. The V end was cut by 0 bases, the J end by 6 bases, with 14 bases between. The CDR3 protein is CASSLGGLAIDTQYF. The CDR3 coding sequence is TGCGCCAGCAGCTTGGGAGGACTGGCCATCGATACGCAGTATTTT. Combining the CDR3 with reference TRBV5-1 and TRBJ2-3 gives the whole variable domain KAGVTQTPRYLIKTRGQQVTLSCSPISGHRSVSWYQQTPGQGLQFLFEYFSETQRNKGNFPGRFSGRQFSNSRSEMNVSTLELGDSALYLCASSLGGLAIDTQYFGPGTRLTVL.

This sequence joins TRBV24-1 and TRBJ2-7, with D perhaps matching TRBD2 (6 bases). Trimming stripped 3 bases from V and 7 bases from J, with 18 bases between. From germline, CDR1 is KGHDR and CDR2 SFDVKD. The CDR3 has 15 residues. The DNA for the CDR3 is TGTGCCACCAGTGATCGAGGGGCCGCGGGAACGGAGCAGTACTTC. Translated: CATSDRGAAGTEQYF.

The chain employs TRBV27 and TRBJ2-7; TRBD1 is a possible D gene (7 bases). From germline, CDR1 is MNHEY and CDR2 SMNVEV (reference sequence). V was shortened by 4 bases and J by 3 bases, with 10 bases between the two germline ends. This CDR3 region has 13 residues. CDR3 DNA: TGTGCCAGCAGTTGGGGGGACAGCTACGAGCAGTACTTC. Protein product: CASSWGDSYEQYF.

This clonotype has at least ten counts. This rearrangement joins TRBV5-6 to TRBJ1-5; D not resolved. Germline CDR1 reads SGHDT; CDR2 reads YYEEEE. The CDR3 has 14 residues. Trimming pared 5 bases from V and 2 bases from J, leaving 11 bases between. For the CDR3, the DNA is TGTGCCAGCAGTCCTGCGGCCGGCAATCAGCCCCAGCATTTT. It encodes CASSPAAGNQPQHF.

Worth noting for this clonotype: A read error may be the cause here, since a much bigger clone is one base away. The V call is TRBV7-8, the J call TRBJ2-5; D possibly matches TRBD1 or TRBD2 (5 bases each). CDR1 SGHVS and CDR2 FQNEAQ come from the germline V gene. CDR3 length: 17 amino acids. The CDR3 spells CVSSLAYRVPGKQTQYF. The CDR3 DNA follows: TGTGTCAGCAGCTTAGCGTACCGGGTTCCAGGGAAACAGACCCAGTACTTC.

This clonotype was counted many times. The rearrangement joins TRBV5-1 to TRBJ2-7, with 11 bases that match TRBD1. The CDR3 is made up of 14 amino acids. The germline V gene encodes CDR1 SGHRS and CDR2 YFSETQ. V gave up 4 bases and J gave up 2 bases; unmatched junction bases: 2. CDR3 in amino acids: CASSAGQGAYEQYF. DNA of the CDR3: TGCGCCAGCAGCGCGGGACAGGGGGCCTACGAGCAGTACTTC.

This clonotype was observed a handful of times. The chain has TRBV12-3 or TRBV12-4 and TRBJ1-3; D not resolved. Trimming took 1 base from V and 7 from J, leaving 2 bases between them. CDR3 length: 11 residues. As DNA, the CDR3 is TGTGCCAGCAGTTTAGGGAACACCATATATTTT. It translates to CASSLGNTIYF.

J is TRBJ2-6 and V is TRBV7-6; maybe TRBD1 (6 bases). The V gene lost 4 bases and the J gene lost 0 bases, with 19 bases spanning the gap. The CDR3 consists of 19 residues. Germline CDR1 SGHVS, CDR2 FNYEAQ. The CDR3 coding sequence is TGTGCCAGCAGCTCTAGGGTGGCAGGGGCCCACTCTGGGGCCAACGTCCTGACTTTC. Translating it yields CASSSRVAGAHSGANVLTF.

By share of the sample, this clonotype is medium-sized. J is TRBJ2-3 and V is TRBV29-1, with TRBD1 identical over 9 bases. The CDR3 totals 14 residues. J gave up 4 bases and V 6 bases, and 8 bases lay outside the gene matches. Germline values: CDR1 SQVTM, CDR2 ANQGSEA. CDR3 nucleotide sequence: TGCAGCGTGGCCGGGACAGGGTTGGCAGATACGCAGTATTTT. Its protein is CSVAGTGLADTQYF.

The J gene is TRBJ2-3, the V gene TRBV7-3, with 8 bases lining up with TRBD2. V shed 3 bases and J 3 bases; nucleotides not matched to a gene: 5. Germline CDR1 and CDR2: SGHTA and FQGTGA. The CDR3 contains 15 residues. The CDR3 here is CASSLGLGSTDTQYF. In DNA, the CDR3 is TGTGCCAGCAGCTTGGGACTAGGGTCAACAGATACGCAGTATTTT.

In nucleotides, the CDR3 is TGCAGTACACTGGGAGGGGGCAATATTGGAAACACCATATATTTT. Protein product: CSTLGGGNIGNTIYF. J is TRBJ1-3 and V is TRBV20-1; 7 nucleotides agree with TRBD1. The germline CDR1 and CDR2 sequences are DFQATT and SNEGSKA (reference sequence). CDR3 length: 15 amino acids. Trimming at V came to 8 bases and at J to 3 bases, leaving 13 bases not matched to a gene.

The rearrangement joins TRBV29-1 to TRBJ1-2, with D possibly matching TRBD1 (6 bases). Germline V gives CDR1 SQVTM, CDR2 ANQGSEA. The CDR3 spans 12 residues. The V gene lost 6 bases and the J gene lost 3 bases, with 11 bases spanning the gap. Here the CDR3 DNA reads TGCAGCGTCCCGACAGGTTACTATGGCTACACCTTC. Amino acids: CSVPTGYYGYTF.

The chain is built from TRBV6-2 or TRBV6-3 and TRBJ2-3; 11 nucleotides match TRBD2. CDR1 and CDR2 from the germline V gene are MNHEY and SVGEGT. The CDR3 sequence is 17 residues long. J was trimmed by 4 bases and V by 2 bases; bases with no gene match: 8. The CDR3, as DNA: TGTGCCAGCAGTTACCCTCGAGGTAGCGGGGGGGCAGATACGCAGTATTTT. Protein: CASSYPRGSGGADTQYF.

There are many counts of this clonotype. The chain recombines TRBV27 with TRBJ2-7, with D perhaps TRBD1 or TRBD2 (5 bases each). V was clipped by 3 bases and J by 0 bases, with 15 bases between them. The CDR3 is 16 amino acids. CDR1 and CDR2 (germline): MNHEY, SMNVEV (reference sequence). CDR3 protein: CASSFDLWDGSYEQYF. Written as DNA, the CDR3 is TGTGCCAGCAGTTTCGACCTTTGGGACGGCTCCTACGAGCAGTACTTC.

A note on this clonotype: A much larger clonotype is one base distant, so this may be a read error. This chain links TRBV4-1 with TRBJ2-3, with 7 nucleotides matching TRBD2. CDR1 MGHRA and CDR2 YSYEKL come from the germline V gene. Germline trimming cut 4 bases from V and 4 bases from J; bases unmatched to any gene: 11. The CDR3 spans 16 residues. The CDR3 reads CASSLGLEGLADTQYF. The DNA for the CDR3 is TGCGCCAGCAGCCTCGGACTAGAGGGCTTGGCAGATACGCAGTATTTT.